This T cell receptor beta chain was identified in a study of blood T cell repertoires in COVID-19. Study details: Sample material is recorded as cDNA or gDNA derived from T cells, B-cell-depleted T cells, or PBMCs.

Trimming stripped 5 bases from V and 9 bases from J, with 22 bases between. The germline V gene encodes CDR1 LNHNV and CDR2 YYDKDF (reference sequence). CDR3 length equals 15 residues. Original processing methods: Reference gene primer amplification gave nucleated cell count estimates. Profiled with immunoSEQ multiplex PCR; TCRdb holds only in-frame clones, not every one. That table is the source of V, J and clone size, and D and trimming were worked out from the DNA. The table has fewer than 200,000 clones, about 83% seen once; the top ten hold 7.5% to 8%. Sequences were obtained from peripheral blood. The source of this sequence is a man in his forties who had recovered from COVID-19. J is TRBJ2-5 and V is TRBV15; maybe TRBD1 (5 bases). This chain's CDR3 is CATSVDAQALGAQYF. CDR3 sequence (DNA): TGTGCCACCAGCGTAGACGCACAAGCCCTAGGGGCCCAGTACTTC.